Presented here are 28 T cell receptor beta chains from one specimen sequenced in a study of human T cells and chemical hapten exposure. Specified time point: patch test 1, 2 weeks after DPC sensitization. The treatment was: therapeutic diphenylcyclopropenone sensitization with weekly scalp DPC. Sequencing started from total RNA isolated from unfractionated whole blood. TCRdb recomputed calls from the RACE reads with MiXCR, one row per CDR3 protein. This table holds about 34,000 distinct CDR3 sequences, around 6.8% found once. The sequencing used whole blood, collected in connection with sensitization to the hapten diphenylcyclopropenone (DPC). These receptors all come from a woman aged 30 to 39 with alopecia areata. Some clones in this sample may be carry-over from other donors' samples.

This clonotype was observed many times. The chain couples TRBV6-2 or TRBV6-3 to TRBJ1-1, with unresolved D. Per germline, CDR1 MNHEY and CDR2 SVGEGT. The CDR3 runs 11 residues. Trimming pared 10 bases from V and 4 bases from J, leaving 10 bases between. In DNA form, the CDR3 reads TGTGCCACAAGGAGGGCCACTGAAGCTTTCTTT. It encodes CATRRATEAFF.

The V gene is TRBV14, the J gene TRBJ1-2; no clear D. This CDR3 has 14 residues. Trimming took 4 bases from V and 4 from J, leaving 13 bases between them. Germline V gene lookup returns CDR1 SGHDN and CDR2 FVKESK. The CDR3 sequence: CASSPYNPLYGYTF. DNA for the CDR3: TGTGCCAGCAGCCCCTACAACCCCCTCTATGGCTACACCTTC.

This clonotype occurred a few times. This chain connects TRBV4-3 to TRBJ2-6; no definite D call. From germline, CDR1 is LGHNA and CDR2 YSLEER. The CDR3 has 18 amino acids. V lost 3 bases to trimming and J lost 1 base, with 16 bases between them. CDR3 residues: CASSQTLLRLSGANVLTF. CDR3 in DNA: TGCGCCAGCAGCCAGACACTTCTGAGGTTGTCTGGGGCCAACGTCCTGACTTTC.

Ten or more counts support this clonotype. The chain employs TRBV28 and TRBJ1-2; maybe TRBD1 (5 bases). Looked up from germline, CDR1 is MDHEN and CDR2 is SYDVKM. The length of the CDR3 is 15 residues. Trimming shortened V by 1 base and J by 0 bases, and 9 bases separated the two germline ends. The CDR3 is CASSLLMGANYGYTF. The CDR3 bases are TGTGCCAGCAGTTTATTGATGGGGGCTAACTATGGCTACACCTTC.

The table lists this clonotype with a few counts. This chain links TRBV9 with TRBJ2-5; no clear D. The CDR3 loop spans 13 amino acids. Between the trimmed V and J ends, which lost 0 bases and 3 bases, there was a span of 6 bases. Germline V gene lookup returns CDR1 SGDLS and CDR2 YYNGEE. CDR3 sequence: CASSVVNEETQYF. CDR3 DNA sequence: TGTGCCAGCAGCGTAGTAAACGAAGAGACCCAGTACTTC.

This clonotype has at least ten counts. The genes are TRBV11-2 and TRBJ1-3; D is perhaps TRBD1 (6 bases). The CDR3 runs to 13 residues. The germline V gene encodes CDR1 SGHAT and CDR2 FQNNGV. V lost 2 bases and J lost 8, with 10 bases in between. CDR3 region: CASSLLQGDTIYF. The CDR3 nucleotides are TGTGCCAGCAGCTTATTACAGGGAGACACCATATATTTT.

The rearrangement joins TRBV2 to TRBJ1-4; TRBD1 might be the D (5 bases). This CDR3 spans 13 amino acids. Trimming stripped 8 bases from V and 2 bases from J, with 9 bases between. The V gene's germline CDR1 is SNHLY and CDR2 FYNNEI. In nucleotides, the CDR3 is TGTGCCAGCCGACAGAGCACTAATGAAAAACTGTTTTTT. It specifies CASRQSTNEKLFF.

The chain uses TRBV6-1 and TRBJ1-5; no definite D call. Trimming stripped 5 bases from V and 2 bases from J, with 16 bases between. This CDR3 is 16 amino acids long. Germline V gene lookup returns CDR1 MNHNS and CDR2 SASEGT. CDR3 loop: CASSPQRPEGNQPQHF. Written as DNA, the CDR3 is TGTGCCAGCAGTCCCCAGAGACCAGAGGGCAATCAGCCCCAGCATTTT.

This clonotype came up many times. The V and J genes are TRBV15 and TRBJ2-1; D gene ambiguous. Trimming cost V 0 bases and J 9 bases, with 6 bases left between them. Germline CDR1 LNHNV, CDR2 YYDKDF (reference sequence). This CDR3 is 12 amino acids long. CDR3 coding DNA: TGTGCCACCAGCAGAGATAGGTTTGAGCAGTTCTTC. Translation: CATSRDRFEQFF.

This clonotype was recorded a few times. The V call is TRBV3-1, the J call TRBJ2-5, with D perhaps TRBD2 (5 bases). Germline assignment: CDR1 LGHDT and CDR2 YNNKEL (reference sequence). This CDR3 has 15 amino acids. The V and J ends lost 1 base and 4 bases respectively, with 13 bases between them. The CDR3, as DNA: TGTGCCAGCAGCCAAGTTCCTAGCTACGGAGAGACCCAGTACTTC. Amino acid sequence: CASSQVPSYGETQYF.

CDR3 in DNA: TGTGCCAGCACCCCTTCTGGGGCTAACACTGAAGCTTTCTTT. Translating gives CASTPSGANTEAFF. The V and J genes are TRBV12-3 or TRBV12-4 and TRBJ1-1; D may be TRBD1 (5 bases). This CDR3 comprises 14 residues. Trimming removed 7 bases at V and 2 bases at J, with 14 bases between.

There are many counts of this clonotype. This chain uses TRBV20-1 with TRBJ2-5, with 12 bases identical to TRBD2. V was clipped by 4 bases and J by 5 bases; unmatched bases: 8. Germline V CDR1 and CDR2: DFQATT, SNEGSKA (reference sequence). This CDR3 spans 15 amino acids. CDR3 in amino acids: CSAMPSGGAGETQYF. The CDR3 nucleotides are TGCAGTGCTATGCCTAGCGGGGGGGCTGGGGAGACCCAGTACTTC.

This clonotype was recorded at least ten times. The J gene is TRBJ2-6, the V gene TRBV7-2; 7 nucleotides align to TRBD1. The length of the CDR3 is 21 residues. The germline CDR1 and CDR2 sequences are SGHTA and FQGNSA. Trimming took 4 bases from V and 0 from J; bases not matched to a gene: 18. CDR3 sequence reads: CASSSLVERQGFSSGANVLTF. CDR3 nucleotide sequence: TGTGCCAGCAGCTCCCTAGTGGAAAGACAGGGATTCAGCTCTGGGGCCAACGTCCTGACTTTC.

This clonotype was detected many times. CDR3 loop: CASSPGSYTGELFF. Here the CDR3 DNA reads TGTGCCAGCTCACCAGGCAGCTACACCGGGGAGCTGTTTTTT. This rearrangement joins TRBV18 to TRBJ2-2; D not certain. Trimming shortened V by 2 bases and J by 3 bases, and 7 bases separated the two germline ends. The CDR3 sequence is 14 residues long. Per germline, CDR1 KGHSH and CDR2 LQKENI. The full variable domain, its missing parts supplied by reference TRBV18 and TRBJ2-2, is NAGVMQNPRHLVRRRGQEARLRCSPMKGHSHVYWYRQLPEEGLKFMVYLQKENIIDESGMPKERFSAEFPKEGPSILRIQQVVRGDSAAYFCASSPGSYTGELFFGEGSRLTVL.

Only a few counts were recorded for this clonotype. The chain carries TRBV5-1 and TRBJ2-7; 7 nucleotides match TRBD1. This CDR3 spans 14 amino acids. Germline V gene lookup returns CDR1 SGHRS and CDR2 YFSETQ. Unmatched junction bases numbered 2, after V lost 0 bases and J lost 2 bases. The CDR3 DNA is TGCGCCAGCAGCTTGGCACAGGGGACCTACGAGCAGTACTTC. Protein product: CASSLAQGTYEQYF. Full variable domain (missing parts from reference TRBV5-1 and TRBJ2-7): KAGVTQTPRYLIKTRGQQVTLSCSPISGHRSVSWYQQTPGQGLQFLFEYFSETQRNKGNFPGRFSGRQFSNSRSEMNVSTLELGDSALYLCASSLAQGTYEQYFGPGTRLTVT.

This clonotype has at least ten counts. V usage is TRBV7-2 and J usage is TRBJ1-1, with D unresolved. Germline V gene lookup returns CDR1 SGHTA and CDR2 FQGNSA. The V gene lost 0 bases and the J gene lost 2 bases, with 7 bases spanning the gap. This CDR3 comprises 14 residues. The CDR3 nucleotides are TGTGCCAGCAGCTTAGCGGCGGACAACACTGAAGCTTTCTTT. As protein: CASSLAADNTEAFF.

This clonotype was seen many times. The V and J genes are TRBV10-3 and TRBJ2-3; a possible D gene is TRBD2 (5 bases). V was clipped by 4 bases and J by 1 base, with 9 bases between them. There are 14 residues in the CDR3. Germline-derived CDR1 and CDR2 are ENHRY and SYGVKD. This chain's CDR3 is CAISARERTDTQYF. CDR3 sequence (DNA): TGTGCCATCAGTGCCCGGGAACGCACAGATACGCAGTATTTT.

The chain carries TRBV4-1 and TRBJ2-2, with 8 bases aligning to TRBD1. V lost 1 base and J lost 11; bases outside the gene matches: 3. The CDR3 spans 13 residues. Germline CDR1 is MGHRA and CDR2 is YSYEKL. The CDR3 DNA reads as TGCGCCAGCAGCCAAGGGGGGACAGGCGAGCTGTTTTTT. It is translated as CASSQGGTGELFF.

The chain recombines TRBV12-3 or TRBV12-4 with TRBJ2-2; D ambiguous. V was clipped by 5 bases and J by 5 bases, with 9 bases between them. This CDR3 has 13 residues. CDR3 protein: CASSTQGTGELFF. The CDR3 DNA reads TGTGCCAGCAGTACCCAAGGGACCGGGGAGCTGTTTTTT.

This clonotype occurred many times. The chain couples TRBV20-1 to TRBJ1-3; 10 bases line up with TRBD1. The germline V gene encodes CDR1 DFQATT and CDR2 SNEGSKA (reference sequence). Losses at the gene ends were 1 base for V and 4 bases for J; bases not matched to a gene: 13. The CDR3 spans 18 residues. CDR3 DNA: TGCAGTGCTAGAGTACCGGGACAGGGGAGACTGAGAGGAAACACCATATATTTT. It codes for CSARVPGQGRLRGNTIYF.

This clonotype was recorded at least ten times. The rearrangement links TRBV6-2 or TRBV6-3 to TRBJ1-1; maybe TRBD1 (5 bases). The germline CDR1 and CDR2 sequences are MNHEY and SVGEGT. V was pared by 2 bases and J by 2 bases, with 9 bases between. This CDR3 is built from 14 residues. The CDR3 sequence is CASSYGQGNTEAFF. CDR3 sequence (DNA): TGTGCCAGCAGTTACGGTCAGGGAAACACTGAAGCTTTCTTT.

The table lists this clonotype with a few counts. V usage is TRBV3-1 and J usage is TRBJ2-3; possible D gene TRBD1, 6 bases. The CDR3 is 15 amino acids. Germline CDR1 reads LGHDT; CDR2 reads YNNKEL (reference sequence). V lost 4 bases to trimming and J lost 3 bases, with 14 bases between them. The CDR3 coding sequence is TGTGCCAGCAGCCGGGGGCCGTCCTGGACAGATACGCAGTATTTT. This translates into CASSRGPSWTDTQYF.

The rearrangement links TRBV27 to TRBJ1-6; no clear D. Germline-derived CDR1 and CDR2 are MNHEY and SMNVEV (reference sequence). Between the trimmed V and J ends, which lost 5 bases and 5 bases, there was a span of 13 bases. The CDR3 has 15 residues. The CDR3, as DNA: TGTGCCAGCAGTCGCACCAGTTGGGATAATTCACCCCTCCACTTT. Translating it yields CASSRTSWDNSPLHF.

The chain uses TRBV25-1 and TRBJ1-6; 12 nucleotides agree with TRBD1. Germline CDR1 MGHDK, CDR2 SYGVNS. Trimming took 6 bases from V and 15 from J; bases not matched to a gene: 18. The CDR3 is 17 residues long. DNA for the CDR3: TGTGCCAGCAGCCTACCGATGGGACAGGGGGCGCTTCAGATCCTCCACTTT. Residues: CASSLPMGQGALQILHF.

In its sample, this clonotype was seen a few times. This chain joins TRBV9 and TRBJ1-4; no reliable D call. This CDR3 region has 18 residues. The germline gives CDR1 SGDLS, CDR2 YYNGEE. V was shortened by 3 bases and J by 7 bases, with 25 bases between the two germline ends. This CDR3 is CASSAAPTSSLSGEKLFF. DNA for the CDR3: TGTGCCAGCAGCGCAGCCCCAACATCGAGTCTATCGGGTGAAAAACTGTTTTTT.

This chain uses TRBV19 with TRBJ2-7; the D gene is possibly TRBD2 (6 bases). V was clipped by 1 base and J by 6 bases, with 7 bases between them. The length of the CDR3 is 12 residues. Germline V lookup: CDR1 LNHDA, CDR2 SQIVND (reference sequence). The CDR3: CASSIVGGEQYF. As DNA, the CDR3 is TGTGCCAGTAGTATAGTGGGAGGCGAGCAGTACTTC.

The chain carries TRBV27 and TRBJ2-7; D ambiguous. The CDR3 has 15 residues. Between the trimmed V and J ends, which lost 3 bases and 0 bases, there was a span of 12 bases. Per the germline V gene, CDR1 is MNHEY and CDR2 is SMNVEV (reference sequence). CDR3 region: CASSFQYSSSYEQYF. In nucleotides, the CDR3 is TGTGCCAGCAGTTTCCAGTATTCAAGCTCCTACGAGCAGTACTTC.

This clonotype was seen ten or more times. The rearrangement joins TRBV7-2 to TRBJ2-2; 7 bases align to TRBD2. Germline trimming cut 5 bases from V and 4 bases from J; bases unmatched to any gene: 13. This CDR3 has 17 amino acids. CDR1 and CDR2 (germline): SGHTA, FQGNSA. The CDR3 loop is CASSARGAGRSTGELFF. CDR3 coding DNA: TGTGCCAGCAGCGCCCGAGGAGCGGGGAGGAGCACCGGGGAGCTGTTTTTT. The full variable domain, completed using reference TRBV7-2 and TRBJ2-2, is GAGVSQSPSNKVTEKGKDVELRCDPISGHTALYWYRQSLGQGLEFLIYFQGNSAPDKSGLPSDRFSAERTGGSVSTLTIQRTQQEDSAVYLCASSARGAGRSTGELFFGEGSRLTVL.